These 9 T cell receptor beta chains originate from one sample sequenced in a study of blood T cell repertoires in COVID-19. Profiled with immunoSEQ multiplex PCR; TCRdb holds only in-frame clones, not every one. The sample gives around 700,000 clones, 85% to 90% of which show up once; approximately 0.25% is in the top ten. The specimen was peripheral blood. Source of these receptors: a woman under 30 with acute or convalescent COVID-19.

The chain carries TRBV27 and TRBJ2-7, with 9 nucleotides matching TRBD1. The CDR3 totals 16 residues. Germline loops: CDR1 MNHEY, CDR2 SMNVEV (reference sequence). V shed 2 bases and J 3 bases; nucleotides not matched to a gene: 8. In nucleotides, the CDR3 is TGTGCCAGCAGTTTACGGGGGACAGGGAAACTCTACGAGCAGTACTTC. Protein: CASSLRGTGKLYEQYF.

The count of this clone is one. The V gene is TRBV5-6, the J gene TRBJ1-3; TRBD1 might be the D (6 bases). Trimming removed 1 base at V and 0 bases at J, with 11 bases between. The CDR3 has 16 residues. The germline V gene has CDR1 SGHDT and CDR2 YYEEEE. The CDR3 sequence: CASSLRGTSSGNTIYF. The CDR3 coding sequence is TGTGCCAGCAGCTTGAGGGGGACCAGCTCTGGAAACACCATATATTTT.

The chain uses TRBV3-1 (or the pseudogene TRBV3-2) and TRBJ2-7; possible D gene TRBD2, 5 bases. Trimming removed 4 bases from V and 2 bases from J, with 9 bases in between. The CDR3 runs to 13 residues. Germline CDR1 reads LGHDT; CDR2 reads YNNKEL (reference sequence). This CDR3 is CASSREGPYEQYF. DNA of the CDR3: TGTGCCAGCAGCCGCGAGGGTCCCTACGAGCAGTACTTC.

This rearrangement joins TRBV21-1 to TRBJ2-7; the D segment call TRBD2 is taken from the table without a DNA check. TRBV21-1 is classified as a pseudogene. This CDR3 comprises 16 residues. CDR3 protein: CASSTFSGGLGYEQYF. CDR3 DNA: TGTGCCAGCAGCACCTTCTCGGGGGGGCTTGGGTACGAGCAGTACTTC.

This chain uses TRBV11-2 with TRBJ1-1, with D perhaps matching TRBD1 (5 bases). The germline gives CDR1 SGHAT, CDR2 FQNNGV. The CDR3 spans 18 residues. Trimming stripped 1 base from V and 0 bases from J, with 18 bases between. CDR3 region: CASSLGGMVIPMNTEAFF. CDR3 sequence (DNA): TGTGCCAGCAGCTTAGGGGGCATGGTGATTCCGATGAACACTGAAGCTTTCTTT.

This clone was observed once. The genes are TRBV6-5 and TRBJ1-5; D may be TRBD1 (6 bases). CDR3 length: 14 amino acids. Trimming removed 4 bases at V and 4 bases at J, with 11 bases between. Per the germline V gene, CDR1 is MNHEY and CDR2 is SVGAGI. The CDR3 DNA reads TGTGCCAGCAGTTTCGGACAGTCTAATCAGCCCCAGCATTTT. Its protein product is CASSFGQSNQPQHF.

This clone was detected only once. This chain joins TRBV6-6 and TRBJ1-3, with TRBD1 matching 10 bases. The germline gives CDR1 MNHNY, CDR2 SVGAGI (reference sequence). V lost 11 bases, J lost 4 bases, and 8 bases stayed unmatched. The CDR3 loop spans 14 amino acids. The DNA for the CDR3 is TGTGCCTATTCAGGGACAGGGGCGGGAAACACCATATATTTT. Translation gives CAYSGTGAGNTIYF.

The V gene is TRBV4-1, the J gene TRBJ1-4; D not certain. Germline V gene data show CDR1 as MGHRA and CDR2 as YSYEKL. Trimming shortened V by 0 bases and J by 11 bases, and 13 bases separated the two germline ends. This CDR3 comprises 14 residues. The CDR3 nucleotides read TGCGCCAGCAGCCAAGAAGTGCAGTTGGTGAAACTGTTTTTT. Its translation: CASSQEVQLVKLFF.

This clone was detected only a few times. The rearrangement links TRBV5-1 to TRBJ1-1; D is perhaps TRBD1 (6 bases). Germline V CDR1 and CDR2: SGHRS, YFSETQ. There are 16 residues in the CDR3. Between the trimmed V and J ends, which lost 1 base and 1 base, there was a span of 14 bases. The CDR3 nucleotides read TGCGCCAGCAGCTTGCTAGGGGGATATAAGAACACTGAAGCTTTCTTT. This gives the protein CASSLLGGYKNTEAFF. Full variable domain (rest looked up from reference TRBV5-1 and TRBJ1-1): KAGVTQTPRYLIKTRGQQVTLSCSPISGHRSVSWYQQTPGQGLQFLFEYFSETQRNKGNFPGRFSGRQFSNSRSEMNVSTLELGDSALYLCASSLLGGYKNTEAFFGQGTRLTVV.